This T cell receptor beta chain was captured in a study of OX40 agonist ivuxolimab in advanced cancers. Overall study: Ivuxolimab, which patients received intravenously every 2 weeks, was dosed at 0.01 to 10 mg/kg. General study findings and limits: Clonal expansion among partial responders at 0.1-3.0 mg/kg ranked near the lowest.

The table came from immunoSEQ multiplex PCR; TCRdb's copy has only in-frame clones and leaves some out. This sample carries tens of thousands of clones, roughly 94% of them seen once, and the ten largest clones take around 0.5%. This CDR3 is built from 15 residues. Per germline, CDR1 SGHNT and CDR2 YYREEE (reference sequence). V was clipped by 4 bases and J by 2 bases; unmatched bases: 8. The count of this clone is one. Its target is not known. The rearrangement links TRBV5-4 to TRBJ2-5; 7 bases fit TRBD1. The clonotype originates from an adult with an advanced solid tumor such as melanoma, head and neck, liver or kidney cancer. Specimen: CD4+ or CD8+ T cells sorted from blood, collected in a trial of the OX40 agonist ivuxolimab. The DNA for the CDR3 is TGTGCCAGCAGCCCGGGCCTGGGACAGCAAGAGACCCAGTACTTC. Residues: CASSPGLGQQETQYF.